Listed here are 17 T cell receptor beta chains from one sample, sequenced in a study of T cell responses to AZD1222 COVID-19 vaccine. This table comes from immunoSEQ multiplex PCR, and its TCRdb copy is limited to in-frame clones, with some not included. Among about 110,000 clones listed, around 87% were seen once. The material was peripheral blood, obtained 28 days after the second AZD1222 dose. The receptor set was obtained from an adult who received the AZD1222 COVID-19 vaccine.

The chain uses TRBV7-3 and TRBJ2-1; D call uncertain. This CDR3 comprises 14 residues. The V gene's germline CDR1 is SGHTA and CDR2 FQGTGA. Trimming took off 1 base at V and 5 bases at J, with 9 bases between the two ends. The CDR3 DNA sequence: TGTGCCAGCAGCTTAAGGTCAAGTGACAATGAGCAGTTCTTC. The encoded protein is CASSLRSSDNEQFF. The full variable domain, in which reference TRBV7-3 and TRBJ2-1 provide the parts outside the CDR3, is GAGVSQTPSNKVTEKGKYVELRCDPISGHTALYWYRQSLGQGPEFLIYFQGTGAADDSGLPNDRFFAVRPEGSVSTLKIQRTERGDSAVYLCASSLRSSDNEQFFGPGTRLTVL.

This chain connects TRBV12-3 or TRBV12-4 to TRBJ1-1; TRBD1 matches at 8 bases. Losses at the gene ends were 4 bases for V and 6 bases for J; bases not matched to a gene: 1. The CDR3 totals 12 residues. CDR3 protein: CASSSGQAEAFF. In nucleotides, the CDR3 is TGTGCCAGCAGTTCGGGACAGGCTGAAGCTTTCTTT.

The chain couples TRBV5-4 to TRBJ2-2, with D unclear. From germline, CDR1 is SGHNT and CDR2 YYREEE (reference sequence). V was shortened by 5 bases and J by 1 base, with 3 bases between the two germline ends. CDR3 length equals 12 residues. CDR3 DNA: TGTGCCAGCAGATTGAACACCGGGGAGCTGTTTTTT. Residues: CASRLNTGELFF.

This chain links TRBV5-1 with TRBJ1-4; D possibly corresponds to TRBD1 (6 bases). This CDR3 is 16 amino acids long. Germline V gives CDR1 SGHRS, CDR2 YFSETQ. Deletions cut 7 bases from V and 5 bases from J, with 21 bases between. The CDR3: CASGVRGLSRNEKLFF. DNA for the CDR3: TGCGCCAGCGGAGTCAGGGGTCTCTCGAGAAATGAAAAACTGTTTTTT. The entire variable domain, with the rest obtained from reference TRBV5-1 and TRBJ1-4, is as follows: KAGVTQTPRYLIKTRGQQVTLSCSPISGHRSVSWYQQTPGQGLQFLFEYFSETQRNKGNFPGRFSGRQFSNSRSEMNVSTLELGDSALYLCASGVRGLSRNEKLFFGSGTQLSVL.

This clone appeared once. Written as DNA, the CDR3 is TGTGCCAGCAGTTACTGGACAGGGGCGCAGGACACTGAAGCTTTCTTT. Protein: CASSYWTGAQDTEAFF. V and J are TRBV6-5 and TRBJ1-1; 9 bases are shared with TRBD1. CDR3 length: 16 residues. Germline V gives CDR1 MNHEY, CDR2 SVGAGI. The V and J ends lost 1 base and 3 bases, in that order; junction bases with no gene match: 6.

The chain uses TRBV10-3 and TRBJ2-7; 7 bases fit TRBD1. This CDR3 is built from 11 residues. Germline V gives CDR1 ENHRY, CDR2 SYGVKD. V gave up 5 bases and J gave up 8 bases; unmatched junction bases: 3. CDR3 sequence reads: CAISTGQKQYF. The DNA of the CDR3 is TGTGCCATCAGTACGGGACAGAAGCAGTACTTC.

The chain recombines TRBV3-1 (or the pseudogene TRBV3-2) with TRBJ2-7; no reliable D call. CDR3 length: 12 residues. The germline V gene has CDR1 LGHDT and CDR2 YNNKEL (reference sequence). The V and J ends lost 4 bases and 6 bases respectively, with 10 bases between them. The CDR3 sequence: CASSRDIGEQYF. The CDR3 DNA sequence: TGTGCCAGCAGCCGAGACATTGGCGAGCAGTACTTC.

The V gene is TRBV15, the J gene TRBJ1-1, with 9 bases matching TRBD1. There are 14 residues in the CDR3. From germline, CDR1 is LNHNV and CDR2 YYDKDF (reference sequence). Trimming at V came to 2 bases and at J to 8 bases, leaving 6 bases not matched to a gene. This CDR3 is CATSRPGTGREAFF. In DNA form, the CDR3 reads TGTGCCACCAGCAGACCCGGGACAGGGAGAGAAGCTTTCTTT.

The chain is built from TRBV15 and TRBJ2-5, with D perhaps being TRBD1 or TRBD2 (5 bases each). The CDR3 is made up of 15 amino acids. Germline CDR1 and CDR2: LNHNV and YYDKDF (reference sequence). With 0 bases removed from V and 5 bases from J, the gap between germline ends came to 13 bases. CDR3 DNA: TGTGCCACCAGCAGAGATAGGGACCCGAGTGAGACCCAGTACTTC. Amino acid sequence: CATSRDRDPSETQYF.

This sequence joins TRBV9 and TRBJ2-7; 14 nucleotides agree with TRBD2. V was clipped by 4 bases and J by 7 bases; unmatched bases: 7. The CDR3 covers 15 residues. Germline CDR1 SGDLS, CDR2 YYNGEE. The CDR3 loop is CASSSTSGRAGEQYF. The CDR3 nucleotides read TGTGCCAGCAGCTCGACTAGCGGGAGGGCAGGGGAGCAGTACTTC.

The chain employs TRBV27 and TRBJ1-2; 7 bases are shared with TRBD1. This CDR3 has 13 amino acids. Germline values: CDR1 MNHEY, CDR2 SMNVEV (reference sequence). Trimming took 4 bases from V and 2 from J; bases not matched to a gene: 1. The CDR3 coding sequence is TGTGCCAGCAGTTCGACAGGGAACTATGGCTACACCTTC. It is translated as CASSSTGNYGYTF.

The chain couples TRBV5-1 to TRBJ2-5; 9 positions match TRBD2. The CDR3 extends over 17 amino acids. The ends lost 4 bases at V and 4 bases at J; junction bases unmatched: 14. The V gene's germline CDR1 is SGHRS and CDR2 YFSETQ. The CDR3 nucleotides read TGCGCCAGCAGCCCTGCACCGAGCGGGGGGCAAAGAGAGACCCAGTACTTC. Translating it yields CASSPAPSGGQRETQYF.

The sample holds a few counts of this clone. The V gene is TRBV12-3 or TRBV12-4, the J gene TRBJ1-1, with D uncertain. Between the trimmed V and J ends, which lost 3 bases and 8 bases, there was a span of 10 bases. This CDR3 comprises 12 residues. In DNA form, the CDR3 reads TGTGCCAGCAGTTTGGACGGCAGAGAAGCTTTCTTT. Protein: CASSLDGREAFF.

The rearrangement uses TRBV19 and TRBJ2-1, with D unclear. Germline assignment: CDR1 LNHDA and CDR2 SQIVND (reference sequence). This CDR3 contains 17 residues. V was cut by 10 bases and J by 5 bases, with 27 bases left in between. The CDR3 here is CATKLGQATHPNNEQFF. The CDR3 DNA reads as TGTGCCACTAAGTTAGGGCAGGCCACCCACCCTAACAATGAGCAGTTCTTC. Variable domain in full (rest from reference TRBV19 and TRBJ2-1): DGGITQSPKYLFRKEGQNVTLSCEQNLNHDAMYWYRQDPGQGLRLIYYSQIVNDFQKGDIAEGYSVSREKKESFPLTVTSAQKNPTAFYLCATKLGQATHPNNEQFFGPGTRLTVL.

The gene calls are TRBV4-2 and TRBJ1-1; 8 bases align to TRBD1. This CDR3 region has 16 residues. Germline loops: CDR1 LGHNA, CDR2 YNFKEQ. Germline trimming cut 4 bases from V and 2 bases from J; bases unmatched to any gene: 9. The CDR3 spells CASSPIMGQDNTEAFF. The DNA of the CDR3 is TGTGCCAGCAGCCCCATAATGGGACAGGATAACACTGAAGCTTTCTTT.

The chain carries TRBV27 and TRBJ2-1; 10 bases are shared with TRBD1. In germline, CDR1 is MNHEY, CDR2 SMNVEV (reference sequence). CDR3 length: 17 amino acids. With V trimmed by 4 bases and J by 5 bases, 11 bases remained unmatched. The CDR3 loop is CASSSPTGTGVHNEQFF. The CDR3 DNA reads TGTGCCAGCAGTTCACCTACCGGGACAGGGGTCCACAATGAGCAGTTCTTC.

CDR3 DNA sequence: TGTGCCAGTAGTATAGTGACAGAAGCTGGCCGGGAAGCTTTCTTT. This gives the protein CASSIVTEAGREAFF. The chain is built from TRBV19 and TRBJ1-1, with D perhaps matching TRBD1 (5 bases). Deletions cut 1 base from V and 8 bases from J, with 17 bases between. Per the germline V gene, CDR1 is LNHDA and CDR2 is SQIVND (reference sequence). This CDR3 has 15 residues.